The TCR beta chain described here comes from a study of cytomegalovirus exposure and HLA in healthy donors. At the level of the study: Later analysis reported that the 110 or so validation repertoires shared the platform of the roughly 680 first-cohort repertoires.

Concerning this clone itself: Its antigen remains unidentified.

Measured with immunoSEQ multiplex PCR; TCRdb has only the in-frame clones, and not every one. The sample has 150,000 to 200,000 clones; about 89% are singletons. V was cut by 5 bases and J by 8 bases, with 16 bases left in between. Per the germline V gene, CDR1 is SGHTA and CDR2 is FQGNSA. The CDR3 extends over 14 amino acids. Findings of the study overall: Associated with cytomegalovirus, according to the listing, were 164 TCR beta chains.

The chain combines TRBV7-2 with TRBJ2-1; D is possibly TRBD2 (6 bases). Sequenced input: PBMCs. This sequence originates from a woman aged 18 to 35 in good health and CMV-seropositive. The CDR3 DNA follows: TGTGCCAGCAGCCGCACGCTACTAGCCGATGAGCAGTTCTTC. Protein product: CASSRTLLADEQFF.